Listed here are 7 T cell receptor beta chains from one sample, sequenced in a study of T-cell memory formation after mild COVID-19. TCRdb reanalysed the 5' RACE reads using MiXCR and keeps one entry per CDR3 protein. This sample has 90,000 to 120,000 distinct CDR3 sequences, with around 15% found just once. Specimen: PBMCs or a T cell subset sorted from them (not recorded which). These TCRs come from a man aged 18-30 years who had mild COVID-19 (a few samples of this study predate the infection). Cell type and time point are not known.

This clonotype was counted a few times. The CDR3 bases are TGTGCCAGCAGCGTAGTGTCGGGAGGGAACTATGGCTACACCTTC. Its translation: CASSVVSGGNYGYTF. This chain connects TRBV9 to TRBJ1-2; D not certain. The CDR3 covers 15 residues. The germline CDR1 and CDR2 sequences are SGDLS and YYNGEE. V lost 0 bases, J lost 2 bases, and 11 bases lay in between.

This clonotype was found a few times. The J gene is TRBJ1-4, the V gene TRBV4-3, with D unresolved. This CDR3 contains 14 residues. Trimming left V 4 bases short and J 5 bases short, with 11 bases between. Looked up from germline, CDR1 is LGHNA and CDR2 is YSLEER. The CDR3 DNA follows: TGCGCCAGCAGCCCTGGGGTAACCAATGAAAAACTGTTTTTT. Translation: CASSPGVTNEKLFF.

The table lists this clonotype with a few counts. The rearrangement links TRBV11-2 to TRBJ2-3; D is possibly TRBD2 (6 bases). This CDR3 is 15 amino acids long. CDR1 SGHAT and CDR2 FQNNGV come from the germline V gene. Trimming stripped 1 base from V and 4 bases from J, with 12 bases between. CDR3 nucleotide sequence: TGTGCCAGCAGCTTAGTTTCCGGGGAGGCAGATACGCAGTATTTT. It translates to CASSLVSGEADTQYF.

CDR3 loop: CASRAPGANEKLFF. Here the CDR3 DNA reads TGTGCCAGCAGAGCACCGGGGGCTAATGAAAAACTGTTTTTT. The chain has TRBV28 and TRBJ1-4; a weak D match, TRBD1 (5 bases). Germline CDR1 is MDHEN and CDR2 is SYDVKM. Trimming took off 6 bases at V and 3 bases at J, with 11 bases between the two ends. This CDR3 has 14 residues.

A few counts support this clonotype. This sequence joins TRBV7-3 and TRBJ2-5, with TRBD2 as a possible D gene (7 bases). The CDR3 consists of 15 residues. Germline CDR1 is SGHTA and CDR2 is FQGTGA. V was cut by 2 bases and J by 5 bases, with 15 bases left in between. The CDR3 loop reads CASSLGGGAVETQYF. DNA of the CDR3: TGTGCCAGCAGCTTAGGTGGGGGGGCTGTCGAGACCCAGTACTTC.

The CDR3 here is CASSRELSGPREQFF. The CDR3, as DNA: TGTGCCAGCAGTCGTGAACTCTCCGGGCCCCGTGAGCAGTTCTTC. The chain is built from TRBV6-6 and TRBJ2-1; no clear D gene. Germline values: CDR1 MNHNY, CDR2 SVGAGI (reference sequence). The ends were cut back, 5 bases at V and 9 bases at J, with 20 bases in the middle. The CDR3 covers 15 residues.

This clonotype was detected only a few times. CDR3 in amino acids: CASNGGTGGVATDTQYF. CDR3 nucleotides: TGCGCCAGCAATGGTGGGACGGGGGGCGTCGCGACAGATACGCAGTATTTT. The J gene is TRBJ2-3, the V gene TRBV5-1, with D perhaps matching TRBD2 (7 bases). CDR1 and CDR2 from the germline V gene are SGHRS and YFSETQ. Between the trimmed V and J ends, which lost 6 bases and 3 bases, there was a span of 23 bases. CDR3 length: 17 residues.